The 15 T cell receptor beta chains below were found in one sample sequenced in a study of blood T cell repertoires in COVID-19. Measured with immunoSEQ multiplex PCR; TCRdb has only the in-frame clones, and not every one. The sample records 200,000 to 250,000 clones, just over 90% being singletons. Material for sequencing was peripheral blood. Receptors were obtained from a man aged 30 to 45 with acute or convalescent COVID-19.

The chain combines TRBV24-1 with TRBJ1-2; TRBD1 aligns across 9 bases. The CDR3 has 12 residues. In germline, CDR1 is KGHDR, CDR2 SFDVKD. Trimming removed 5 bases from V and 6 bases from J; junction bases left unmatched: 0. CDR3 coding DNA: TGTGCCACCAGTGGGGACAGGGATGGCTACACCTTC. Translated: CATSGDRDGYTF.

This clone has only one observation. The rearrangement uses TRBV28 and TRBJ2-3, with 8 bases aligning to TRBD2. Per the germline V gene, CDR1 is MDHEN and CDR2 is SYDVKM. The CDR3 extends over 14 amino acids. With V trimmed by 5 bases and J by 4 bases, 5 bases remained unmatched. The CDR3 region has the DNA TGTGCCAGCAGTCTACCGGGAGGGGCAGATACGCAGTATTTT. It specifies CASSLPGGADTQYF.

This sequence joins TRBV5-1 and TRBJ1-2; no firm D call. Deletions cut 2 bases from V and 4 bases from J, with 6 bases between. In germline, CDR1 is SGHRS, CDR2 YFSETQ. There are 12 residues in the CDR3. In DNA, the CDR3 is TGCGCCAGCAGCTTAGACACCTATGGCTACACCTTC. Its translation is CASSLDTYGYTF.

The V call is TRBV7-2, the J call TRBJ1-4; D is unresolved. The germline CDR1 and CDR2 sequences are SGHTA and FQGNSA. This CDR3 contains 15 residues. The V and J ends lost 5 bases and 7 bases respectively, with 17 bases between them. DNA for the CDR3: TGTGCCAGCAGCCTCACGGGAGGGCGGGGTGAAAAACTGTTTTTT. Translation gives CASSLTGGRGEKLFF.

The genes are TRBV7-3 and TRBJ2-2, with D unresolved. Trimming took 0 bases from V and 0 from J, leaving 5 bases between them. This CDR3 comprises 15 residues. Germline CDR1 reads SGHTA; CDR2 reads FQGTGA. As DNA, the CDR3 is TGTGCCAGCAGCTTAACGGCAGCGAACACCGGGGAGCTGTTTTTT. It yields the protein CASSLTAANTGELFF.

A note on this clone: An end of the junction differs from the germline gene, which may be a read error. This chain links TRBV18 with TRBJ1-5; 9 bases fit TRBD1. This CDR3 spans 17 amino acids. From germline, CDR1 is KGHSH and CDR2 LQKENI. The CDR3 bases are TGTGCCAGCTCAGCACCGGGACAGGGAGTATCTGATCAGCCCCAGCATTTT. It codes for CASSAPGQGVSDQPQHF.

CDR3 residues: CASSAGGRSDEQFF. CDR3 DNA: TGTGCCAGCAGTGCGGGCGGGAGATCCGATGAGCAGTTCTTC. The genes are TRBV6-4 and TRBJ2-1, with 7 bases that match TRBD2. Germline loops: CDR1 MRHNA, CDR2 SNTAGT. This CDR3 is built from 14 residues. V shed 4 bases and J 8 bases; nucleotides not matched to a gene: 8.

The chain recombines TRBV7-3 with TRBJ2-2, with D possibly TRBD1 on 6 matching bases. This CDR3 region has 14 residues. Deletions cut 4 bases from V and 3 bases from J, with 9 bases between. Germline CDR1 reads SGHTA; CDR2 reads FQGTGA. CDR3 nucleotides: TGTGCCAGCAGCTCCAACAGGGACACCGGGGAGCTGTTTTTT. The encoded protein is CASSSNRDTGELFF.

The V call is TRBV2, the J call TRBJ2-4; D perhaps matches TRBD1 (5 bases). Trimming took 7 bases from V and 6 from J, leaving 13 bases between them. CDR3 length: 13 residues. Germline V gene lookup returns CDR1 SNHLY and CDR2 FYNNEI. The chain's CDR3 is CASTQGLGNIQYF. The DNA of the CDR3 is TGTGCCAGCACCCAGGGTCTGGGAAACATTCAGTACTTC.

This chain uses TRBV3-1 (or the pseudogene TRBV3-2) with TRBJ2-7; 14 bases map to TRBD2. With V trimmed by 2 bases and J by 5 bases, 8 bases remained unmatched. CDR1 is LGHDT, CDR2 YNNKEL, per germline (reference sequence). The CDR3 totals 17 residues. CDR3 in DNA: TGTGCCAGCAGCCAAAAACCGGGACTAGCGGGAGTAAACGAGCAGTACTTC. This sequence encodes CASSQKPGLAGVNEQYF.

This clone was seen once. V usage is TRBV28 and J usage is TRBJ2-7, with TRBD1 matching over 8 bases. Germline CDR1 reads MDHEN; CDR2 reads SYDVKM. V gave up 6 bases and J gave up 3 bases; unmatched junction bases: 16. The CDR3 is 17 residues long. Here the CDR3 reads CASSKGQGSAGNYEQYF. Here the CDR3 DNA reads TGTGCCAGCAGCAAAGGACAGGGATCGGCGGGTAACTACGAGCAGTACTTC.

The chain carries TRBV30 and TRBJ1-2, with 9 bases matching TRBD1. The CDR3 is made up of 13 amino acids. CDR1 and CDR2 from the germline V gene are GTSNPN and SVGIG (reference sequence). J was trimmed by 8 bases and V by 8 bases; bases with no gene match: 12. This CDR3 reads CATETGTGKGYTF. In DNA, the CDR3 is TGTGCCACCGAGACCGGGACAGGGAAGGGCTACACCTTC.

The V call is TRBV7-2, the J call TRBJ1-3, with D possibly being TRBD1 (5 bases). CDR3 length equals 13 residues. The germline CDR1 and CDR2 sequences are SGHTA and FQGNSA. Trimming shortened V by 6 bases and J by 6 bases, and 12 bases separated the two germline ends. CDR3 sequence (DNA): TGTGCCAGCAGTCCGGGACTCCCAAACACCATATATTTT. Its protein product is CASSPGLPNTIYF.

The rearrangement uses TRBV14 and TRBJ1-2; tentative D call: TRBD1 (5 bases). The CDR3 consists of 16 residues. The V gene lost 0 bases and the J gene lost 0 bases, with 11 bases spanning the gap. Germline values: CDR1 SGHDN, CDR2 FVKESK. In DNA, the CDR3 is TGTGCCAGCAGCCAAGACGGTGCCAGGGCTAACTATGGCTACACCTTC. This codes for CASSQDGARANYGYTF.

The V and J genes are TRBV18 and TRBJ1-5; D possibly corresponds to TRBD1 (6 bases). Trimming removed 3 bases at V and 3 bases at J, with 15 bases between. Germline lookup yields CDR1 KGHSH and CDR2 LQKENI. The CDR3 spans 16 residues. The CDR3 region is CASSPRTGISNQPQHF. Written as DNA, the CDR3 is TGTGCCAGCTCACCCCGAACAGGGATTTCCAATCAGCCCCAGCATTTT.